The clone carrying this T cell receptor beta chain was counted at least ten times. The CDR3 is 14 amino acids. Unmatched junction bases numbered 2, after V lost 4 bases and J lost 0 bases. Molecular barcoded adaptors covering alpha/delta and beta/gamma chains were used on around 370 ng RNA. One entry per CDR3 protein, called by TCRdb with MiXCR from the reads. The sample consists of roughly 69,000 distinct CDR3 sequences, around 14% of them appearing once. These data come from a study of read filtering for tumor transcriptome and immune sequencing. About the research overall: Whole-transcriptome libraries were prepared after DNase treatment.

Sequenced sample: a population of CD138-negative cells sorted from bone marrow. The sequence came from a donor aged 40 or over with multiple myeloma. The chain employs TRBV12-3 or TRBV12-4 and TRBJ1-1, with 7 bases identical to TRBD1. CDR3 sequence: CASSWDSMNTEAFF. The CDR3 DNA sequence: TGTGCCAGCAGTTGGGACAGCATGAACACTGAAGCTTTCTTT.